The sequence of this TCR beta chain was determined in a study of neurological immune-mediated disorders. From 2 million PBMCs stored at -80 C, the unsorted libraries were generated. The sample holds a few counts of this clonotype. Its antigen is still unknown. A much larger clone is a single base away; this may be a read error. MiXCR was run by TCRdb on the 5' RACE reads, yielding one entry per CDR3 protein. The sample has 55,000 to 85,000 distinct CDR3 sequences; roughly 3.1% are singletons. Overall study findings and caveats: There was no association between the multiple sclerosis repertoire cluster and any clinical or MRI feature.

This TCR came from a woman in her forties or fifties with multiple sclerosis. Sequenced: PBMCs.

CDR3 DNA sequence: TGCAGTGCTAGAGATCTTCAGGGAGGAGAATCACCCCTCAACTTT. Its protein is CSARDLQGGESPLNF. The chain links TRBV20-1 to TRBJ1-6; maybe TRBD1 (5 bases). Germline V gives CDR1 DFQATT, CDR2 SNEGSKA (reference sequence). CDR3 size: 15 residues.